Listed here are 28 T cell receptor beta chains from one sample, sequenced in a study of T cells in Graves' hyperthyroidism and ophthalmopathy. TCR beta CDR3 region amplification was performed from RNA transcripts. Initially, a first-round RT-PCR of the TCR CDR3 employed the HTBI primer set. TCRdb processed the multiplex PCR reads anew with MiXCR; each CDR3 protein has one entry. The sample records 500,000 to 650,000 distinct CDR3 sequences, more than 12% being singletons. The sequencing sample was made of blood. Every receptor here comes from a woman between 50 and 59 years old with Graves' ophthalmopathy.

This clonotype was counted between two and nine times. An end of the junction differs from the germline gene, which may be a read error. This CDR3 reads CASSGHRGQGYGYIF. The CDR3 DNA sequence: TGTGCCAGCAGCGGTCACAGGGGGCAAGGCTATGGCTACATCTTC. The gene calls are TRBV9 and TRBJ1-2, with TRBD1 matching 9 bases. This CDR3 is 15 amino acids long. Germline V gene data show CDR1 as SGDLS and CDR2 as YYNGEE.

The CDR3 DNA follows: TGTGCCACCAGTGGGACAGGGGATGGCTACACCTTC. It is translated as CATSGTGDGYTF. This chain uses TRBV24-1 with TRBJ1-2; TRBD1 agrees at 9 bases. CDR3 length equals 12 residues. Germline CDR1 KGHDR, CDR2 SFDVKD. After removal of 5 bases from V and 6 bases from J, the junction contained 0 bases not matched to a gene.

This clonotype has ten or more counts. This rearrangement joins TRBV28 to TRBJ1-5; no firm D call. V lost 3 bases and J lost 0, with 9 bases in between. CDR3 size: 15 residues. The germline gives CDR1 MDHEN, CDR2 SYDVKM. CDR3 in amino acids: CASSLEVYSNQPQHF. CDR3 sequence (DNA): TGTGCCAGCAGTTTGGAGGTATATAGCAATCAGCCCCAGCATTTT.

This clonotype showed up just a few times. V is TRBV12-5 and J is TRBJ1-6; no firm D call. CDR3 length: 14 residues. Germline CDR1 LGHNT, CDR2 FRNRAP. Trimming removed 2 bases at V and 7 bases at J, with 9 bases between. The CDR3, as DNA: TGTGCTAGTGGTTTGAATGTCCCCAATTCACCCCTCCACTTT. Protein product: CASGLNVPNSPLHF.

This clonotype was seen once. This sequence joins TRBV29-1 and TRBJ1-3, with a tentative D call TRBD1 (5 bases). V was clipped by 3 bases and J by 3 bases, with 15 bases between them. Germline values: CDR1 SQVTM, CDR2 ANQGSEA. The CDR3 sequence is 15 residues long. CDR3 nucleotide sequence: TGCAGCGTTGAGAGGGGAGGTGTACTTGGAAACACCATATATTTT. It codes for CSVERGGVLGNTIYF.

The table lists this clonotype with a few counts. This chain uses TRBV15 with TRBJ1-4, with D hard to call. The CDR3 loop spans 16 amino acids. The V end was cut by 3 bases, the J end by 0 bases, with 11 bases between. The germline gives CDR1 LNHNV, CDR2 YYDKDF (reference sequence). Here the CDR3 DNA reads TGTGCCACCAGCAGGGGTCGGCAGGCAACTAATGAAAAACTGTTTTTT. Translated, it gives CATSRGRQATNEKLFF.

This clonotype has ten or more counts. This sequence joins TRBV20-1 and TRBJ2-7; possibly TRBD1 for D (6 bases). CDR3 length: 11 amino acids. Trimming left V 7 bases short and J 5 bases short, with 12 bases between. Germline values: CDR1 DFQATT, CDR2 SNEGSKA (reference sequence). The CDR3 nucleotides read TGCAGTGGAGTACAGGGTCACGAGCAGTACTTC. Translation gives CSGVQGHEQYF.

This clonotype was observed many times. This CDR3 reads CASSDPTGAYEQYF. The CDR3 DNA reads TGTGCCAGCAGTGATCCAACAGGGGCCTACGAGCAGTACTTC. The V and J genes are TRBV28 and TRBJ2-7; the match to TRBD1 covers 7 bases. CDR1 MDHEN and CDR2 SYDVKM come from the germline V gene. Germline trimming cut 5 bases from V and 2 bases from J; bases unmatched to any gene: 6. The CDR3 extends over 14 amino acids.

This clonotype was counted at least ten times. The V call is TRBV27, the J call TRBJ2-5; TRBD1 matches 9 bases. This CDR3 has 16 amino acids. CDR1 and CDR2 from the germline V gene are MNHEY and SMNVEV (reference sequence). The V segment lost 4 bases and the J segment 5 bases; nucleotides outside the gene matches: 11. CDR3 coding DNA: TGTGCCAGCAGTTGGTCGGGACAGGGTAGTTGGGAGACCCAGTACTTC. Protein: CASSWSGQGSWETQYF.

Many counts were recorded for this clonotype. The CDR3 region is CSARTHTDTQYF. CDR3 DNA sequence: TGCAGTGCTAGGACTCACACAGATACGCAGTATTTT. The chain joins TRBV20-1 to TRBJ2-3; D not resolved. Germline lookup yields CDR1 DFQATT and CDR2 SNEGSKA (reference sequence). The CDR3 contains 12 residues. The V end lost 3 bases, the J end lost 2 bases, and 6 bases lay between the germline ends.

This clonotype was found many times. V is TRBV28 and J is TRBJ2-5; D could derive from TRBD1 or TRBD2 (5 bases each). This CDR3 spans 14 amino acids. Germline V gives CDR1 MDHEN, CDR2 SYDVKM. Trimming cost V 2 bases and J 4 bases, with 11 bases left between them. The CDR3 DNA reads as TGTGCCAGCAGTTTAGCCGGGACCGCAGAGACCCAGTACTTC. It codes for CASSLAGTAETQYF.

There are a few counts of this clonotype. One junction end does not reproduce the germline sequence, and a read error may be involved. The chain couples TRBV2 to TRBJ1-5; D call uncertain. The CDR3 extends over 12 amino acids. The germline CDR1 and CDR2 sequences are SNHLY and FYNNEI. CDR3 nucleotides: TGTGTCAGCAGTGAAGCTCGGCAGCCCCAGCATTTT. Translation: CVSSEARQPQHF.

This clonotype was counted at least ten times. The chain uses TRBV5-1 and TRBJ2-3, with 12 positions matching TRBD2. The germline gives CDR1 SGHRS, CDR2 YFSETQ. The V and J ends lost 4 bases and 4 bases, in that order; junction bases with no gene match: 7. This CDR3 spans 16 amino acids. The CDR3 nucleotides are TGCGCCAGCAGCCTACAGACTAGCGGGAGTGCAGATACGCAGTATTTT. It translates to CASSLQTSGSADTQYF.

A word on this clonotype: A much larger clone differs from this one at a single base, so this may be a read error. The J gene is TRBJ2-7, the V gene TRBV28; TRBD1 aligns across 7 bases. The CDR3 has 14 residues. Germline CDR1 MDHEN, CDR2 SYDVKM. This chain's CDR3 is CASSLTGQYYGQYF. DNA for the CDR3: TGTGCCAGCAGTTTAACGGGACAGTACTACGGGCAGTACTTC.

This clonotype was seen repeatedly, ten times or more. This rearrangement joins TRBV3-1 to TRBJ2-1, with D tentatively TRBD2 (6 bases). Germline assignment: CDR1 LGHDT and CDR2 YNNKEL (reference sequence). The V end lost 4 bases, the J end lost 6 bases, and 16 bases lay between the germline ends. This CDR3 comprises 15 residues. CDR3 residues: CASSPNGGVSNEQFF. Written as DNA, the CDR3 is TGTGCCAGCAGCCCGAATGGAGGGGTAAGCAATGAGCAGTTCTTC.

In this sample, this clonotype turned up many times. The chain has TRBV28 and TRBJ2-1; D is perhaps TRBD2 (5 bases). This CDR3 contains 12 residues. V dropped 2 bases and J dropped 10 bases, with 9 bases sitting between them. The germline CDR1 and CDR2 sequences are MDHEN and SYDVKM. The CDR3 protein is CASSLRRGEQFF. CDR3 nucleotides: TGTGCCAGCAGTTTACGTCGGGGAGAGCAGTTCTTC.

This clonotype came up a few times. The gene calls are TRBV2 and TRBJ1-3; the D is unclear. With 2 bases removed from V and 6 bases from J, the gap between germline ends came to 8 bases. The CDR3 covers 13 residues. CDR1 is SNHLY, CDR2 FYNNEI, per germline. The CDR3 DNA reads as TGTGCCAGCAGTGAATTGACGGAAAACACCATATATTTT. It specifies CASSELTENTIYF.

Ten or more counts support this clonotype. The J gene is TRBJ2-6, the V gene TRBV11-1, with unresolved D. Germline V gives CDR1 SGHAT, CDR2 FQDESV (reference sequence). V was clipped by 2 bases and J by 4 bases, with 12 bases between them. This CDR3 region has 16 residues. The CDR3, as DNA: TGTGCCAGCAGCTTACCGGGTTCGGGCGGGGCCAACGTCCTGACTTTC. Protein product: CASSLPGSGGANVLTF.

V and J are TRBV19 and TRBJ1-1; D remains unclear. Germline lookup yields CDR1 LNHDA and CDR2 SQIVND (reference sequence). V was trimmed by 1 base and J by 4 bases, leaving 7 bases between them. This CDR3 region has 13 residues. CDR3 nucleotides: TGTGCCAGTAGTATAGGTAGGGCCACTGAAGCTTTCTTT. It translates to CASSIGRATEAFF. Looking up the rest from reference TRBV19 and TRBJ1-1 gives the full variable domain: DGGITQSPKYLFRKEGQNVTLSCEQNLNHDAMYWYRQDPGQGLRLIYYSQIVNDFQKGDIAEGYSVSREKKESFPLTVTSAQKNPTAFYLCASSIGRATEAFFGQGTRLTVV.

The rearrangement joins TRBV12-3 or TRBV12-4 to TRBJ2-1, with 15 bases matching TRBD2. This CDR3 is 21 amino acids long. V lost 6 bases, J lost 6 bases, and 21 bases stayed unmatched. CDR3 nucleotides: TGTGCCAGCAGACCACCCAGGACTAGCGGGAGGGCCCTCGGTTTGGTCAATGAGCAGTTCTTC. It translates to CASRPPRTSGRALGLVNEQFF.

This clonotype came up many times. This rearrangement joins TRBV7-2 to TRBJ2-3; D is unclear. With 0 bases removed from V and 0 bases from J, the gap between germline ends came to 7 bases. The CDR3 extends over 15 amino acids. Germline V gene sequence: CDR1 SGHTA, CDR2 FQGNSA. The DNA of the CDR3 is TGTGCCAGCAGCTTAGCCGGGCGGAGCACAGATACGCAGTATTTT. Its translation is CASSLAGRSTDTQYF.

The chain joins TRBV5-4 to TRBJ2-7; 11 positions agree with TRBD2. CDR3 length: 14 amino acids. Germline CDR1 SGHNT, CDR2 YYREEE (reference sequence). V dropped 0 bases and J dropped 7; count of bases not matched to a gene: 3. This chain's CDR3 is CASSLVAGGKEQYF. The CDR3 region has the DNA TGTGCCAGCAGCTTGGTAGCGGGAGGGAAAGAGCAGTACTTC. Supplemented by reference TRBV5-4 and TRBJ2-7, the full variable domain reads ETGVTQSPTHLIKTRGQQVTLRCSSQSGHNTVSWYQQALGQGPQFIFQYYREEENGRGNFPPRFSGLQFPNYSSELNVNALELDDSALYLCASSLVAGGKEQYFGPGTRLTVT.

The J gene is TRBJ2-3, the V gene TRBV20-1, with 14 positions matching TRBD2. V shed 3 bases, J shed 4 bases, and the junction held 0 bases outside the gene matches. The CDR3 has 14 amino acids. CDR1 DFQATT and CDR2 SNEGSKA come from the germline V gene (reference sequence). The CDR3 protein is CSARGLAGADTQYF. As DNA, the CDR3 is TGCAGTGCTAGGGGACTAGCGGGAGCAGATACGCAGTATTTT.

The sample holds many counts of this clonotype. The V call is TRBV20-1, the J call TRBJ2-7, with 8 bases aligning to TRBD2. Germline CDR1 and CDR2: DFQATT and SNEGSKA (reference sequence). V gave up 0 bases and J gave up 0 bases; unmatched junction bases: 4. The CDR3 length is 15 residues. This chain's CDR3 is CSAREPSGFSYEQYF. For the CDR3, the DNA is TGCAGTGCTAGAGAGCCTAGCGGGTTCTCCTACGAGCAGTACTTC.

In its sample, this clonotype was seen many times. The rearrangement uses TRBV2 and TRBJ2-3, with no clear D. Trimming stripped 4 bases from V and 5 bases from J, with 10 bases between. Per germline, CDR1 SNHLY and CDR2 FYNNEI. The CDR3 runs to 13 residues. The CDR3 DNA reads TGTGCCAGCAGTGCCCTGGCGGTAGATACGCAGTATTTT. Its translation is CASSALAVDTQYF.

The J gene is TRBJ2-2, the V gene TRBV27, with TRBD2 identical over 7 bases. CDR1 is MNHEY, CDR2 SMNVEV, per germline (reference sequence). CDR3 length equals 14 residues. Losses at the gene ends were 3 bases for V and 3 bases for J; bases not matched to a gene: 1. CDR3 nucleotide sequence: TGTGCCAGCAGTTTTACTAGCGACACCGGGGAGCTGTTTTTT. Translation: CASSFTSDTGELFF.

The J gene is TRBJ2-7, the V gene TRBV27; no reliable D call. The V end lost 6 bases, the J end lost 4 bases, and 16 bases lay between the germline ends. The CDR3 consists of 14 residues. CDR1 and CDR2 (germline): MNHEY, SMNVEV (reference sequence). CDR3 nucleotides: TGTGCCAGCAGCAGAGACGGCGACCTTTACGAGCAGTACTTC. Translated: CASSRDGDLYEQYF.

This clonotype was counted at least ten times. This chain uses TRBV28 with TRBJ2-7, with 7 bases fitting TRBD2. The CDR3 is made up of 17 amino acids. Looked up from germline, CDR1 is MDHEN and CDR2 is SYDVKM. After removal of 4 bases from V and 0 bases from J, the junction contained 12 bases not matched to a gene. CDR3 nucleotide sequence: TGTGCCAGCAGTTCCAATCGACTAGCCGCGAGCTCCTACGAGCAGTACTTC. Protein sequence: CASSSNRLAASSYEQYF.